A selection of T cell receptor beta chains follows, all from one sample in a study of blood T cells in healthy people across ages. TCRdb recomputed calls from the 5' RACE reads with MiXCR, one row per CDR3 protein. The repertoire includes 650,000 to 800,000 distinct CDR3 sequences, roughly 44% of them detected once, and about a fifth sits in the top ten. Sequencing input: blood. Source of these receptors: a man aged 55-75 years in good health. CDR3s include the opening cysteine and the closing phenylalanine or tryptophan. The D gene is left open where the match is weak. Not every row has a clone size; where given, it reads once, few, many or a size class.

-	TRBJ2-2	12	few	TRBV27	TGTGCCAGCACCGCCTACACCGGGGAGCTGTTTTTT	CASTAYTGELFF
-	TRBJ1-4	15	-	TRBV6-1	TGTGCCAGCAGTGAACCCAGGGGACGGGGCGAAAAACTGTTTTTT	CASSEPRGRGEKLFF
TRBD1	TRBJ1-4	15	-	TRBV30	TGTGCCTGGGGTACCCAAGGGGGCCGGAATGAAAAACTGTTTTTT	CAWGTQGGRNEKLFF
-	TRBJ1-5	15	-	TRBV7-9	TGTGCCAGCAGCTTAGAGGGGGGGGATAATCAGCCCCAGCATTTT	CASSLEGGDNQPQHF
-	TRBJ1-1	15	-	TRBV4-3	TGCGCCAGCAGCCTAGGGATTGGAATGAACACTGGAGCTTTCTTT	CASSLGIGMNTGAFF
TRBD1	TRBJ2-7	14	-	TRBV5-1	TGCGCCAGCAGATCGACAGGGAGAAACTACGAGCAGTACTTC	CASRSTGRNYEQYF
TRBD1	TRBJ2-7	14	-	TRBV5-1	TGCGCCAGCAGCTTTGCGGGACAGGGCTACGAGCAGTACTTC	CASSFAGQGYEQYF
TRBD1	TRBJ1-1	15	-	TRBV20-1	TGCAGTGCAGACGGGACAGGGAAAACGAACACTGAAGCTTTCTTT	CSADGTGKTNTEAFF
-	TRBJ2-1	15	few	TRBV7-3	TGTGCCAGCAGCCCCGAGGGCGGGCGTTGGAATGAGCAGTTCTTC	CASSPEGGRWNEQFF
-	TRBJ2-1	13	many	TRBV29-1	TGCAGCGTGCACATACTTGCGGGCCGGGAGCAGTTCTTC	CSVHILAGREQFF
-	TRBJ1-2	14	-	TRBV6-2/TRBV6-3	TGTGCCAGCAGTTACGTGGGCATCAGCTATGGCTACACCTTC	CASSYVGISYGYTF
TRBD2	TRBJ2-1	16	-	TRBV20-1	TGCAGTGCTAGAGGCTCGACAAGCGGGGTCTACAATGAGCAGTTCTTC	CSARGSTSGVYNEQFF
TRBD1	TRBJ1-1	14	-	TRBV29-1	TGCAGCGTTGTCGGTCAGGGGGCAGGGACTGAAGCTTTCTTT	CSVVGQGAGTEAFF
-	TRBJ2-7	16	few	TRBV19	TGTGCCAGTAGCCTAAGTTTAGGGGCGGGAACCTACGAGCAGTACTTC	CASSLSLGAGTYEQYF
-	TRBJ1-1	14	few	TRBV29-1	TGCAGCGGGAGGGACACCGGGTGGAACACTGAAGCTTTCTTT	CSGRDTGWNTEAFF
-	TRBJ1-2	10	few	TRBV9	TGTGCCAGCAGCGGGGACAGCTACACCTTC	CASSGDSYTF
-	TRBJ1-2	15	-	TRBV11-2	TGTGCCAGCAGCTCCGCGAGCAAGGGTGCGGATGGCTACACCTTC	CASSSASKGADGYTF
TRBD2	TRBJ2-1	16	-	TRBV5-1	TGCGCCAGCAGTTCTCAAGCGGGGGTCTCGGACAATGAGCAGTTCTTC	CASSSQAGVSDNEQFF
-	TRBJ2-3	16	few	TRBV3-1	TGTGCCAGCAGCCCCACCGGGGGCGGGGGCAGAGATACGCAGTATTTT	CASSPTGGGGRDTQYF
TRBD1	TRBJ1-6	16	few	TRBV4-2	TGTGCCAGCAGCCAAGAGGCAGGACAGGGGTATTCACCCCTCCACTTT	CASSQEAGQGYSPLHF
TRBD2	TRBJ2-3	14	-	TRBV13	TGTGCCAGCAGGCGGGGGGCCGGTGGAGATACGCAGTATTTT	CASRRGAGGDTQYF
-	TRBJ2-7	11	few	TRBV20-1	TGCAGTGCTGCTCCAAGCTACGAGCAGTACTTC	CSAAPSYEQYF
-	TRBJ2-7	14	-	TRBV6-2/TRBV6-3	TGTGCCAGCTTCGCACGCGAGATTGGGGGGGAGCAGTACTTC	CASFAREIGGEQYF
-	TRBJ2-5	14	-	TRBV5-6	TGTGCCAGCGGATACCTTACAGAGAACAATGAGCAGTACTTC	CASGYLTENNEQYF